The 25 T cell receptor beta chains below all came from one sample that was sequenced in a study of CD8+CD57+ T cells in acquired aplastic anemia. TCR beta VDJ combinations and CDR3 sequences were profiled from genomic DNA. TCRdb redid the calling of the reads with MiXCR, one entry per CDR3 protein. This sample yields 400,000 to 500,000 distinct CDR3 sequences, of which roughly 68% are seen a single time; approximately 4% belongs to the top ten. Sequenced material: sorted CD4+, CD8+, or CD8+CD57+ T cells (not recorded which) from PBMCs. Receptors were obtained from a human donor in good health, serving as a control.

This clonotype was seen repeatedly, ten times or more. The chain joins TRBV7-2 to TRBJ2-3; 9 bases are shared with TRBD2. Trimming removed 3 bases from V and 3 bases from J; junction bases left unmatched: 1. Germline V CDR1 and CDR2: SGHTA, FQGNSA. The CDR3 runs to 14 residues. The CDR3 region has the DNA TGTGCCAGCAGCTTTAGCGGGGGTACAGATACGCAGTATTTT. This codes for CASSFSGGTDTQYF.

The chain is built from TRBV20-1 and TRBJ2-3, with 7 bases identical to TRBD2. The CDR3 is 13 residues long. The V gene end was trimmed by 3 bases and the J gene end by 10 bases; junction bases not matched to a gene: 10. The germline gives CDR1 DFQATT, CDR2 SNEGSKA (reference sequence). The CDR3 protein is CSASQRGDAAQYF. The CDR3 nucleotides read TGCAGTGCTAGTCAACGGGGGGACGCTGCGCAGTATTTT.

The J gene is TRBJ1-5, the V gene TRBV12-3 or TRBV12-4; 10 bases are a match to TRBD1. The CDR3 covers 13 residues. J gave up 8 bases and V 6 bases, and 4 bases lay outside the gene matches. The CDR3 here is CASRPTGGKPQHF. In DNA form, the CDR3 reads TGTGCCAGCAGGCCGACAGGGGGCAAGCCCCAGCATTTT.

This chain connects TRBV6-8 to TRBJ1-6; a possible D gene is TRBD1 (6 bases). V was shortened by 11 bases and J by 12 bases, with 26 bases between the two germline ends. This CDR3 has 15 residues. The germline gives CDR1 MNHGY, CDR2 SAAAGT. CDR3 loop: CACTGSSRGWGPLHF. The DNA for the CDR3 is TGTGCCTGTACCGGCAGCTCCAGGGGTTGGGGACCCCTCCACTTT.

The chain couples TRBV29-1 to TRBJ1-5; 11 bases are a match to TRBD1. The CDR3 contains 12 residues. Germline V gives CDR1 SQVTM, CDR2 ANQGSEA. Unmatched junction bases numbered 2, after V lost 6 bases and J lost 7 bases. Here the CDR3 DNA reads TGCAGCGTCGGACAGGGGGCGCAGCCCCAGCATTTT. This translates into CSVGQGAQPQHF.

The genes are TRBV5-4 and TRBJ2-7, with D perhaps being TRBD1 or TRBD2 (5 bases each). The CDR3 sequence is 15 residues long. The V gene lost 7 bases and the J gene lost 4 bases, with 21 bases spanning the gap. Germline V gene sequence: CDR1 SGHNT, CDR2 YYREEE (reference sequence). The CDR3 is CASGQDTSRAYEQYF. CDR3 sequence (DNA): TGTGCCAGCGGGCAGGACACCTCGCGGGCATACGAGCAGTACTTC.

As to this clonotype: A much bigger clone sits one base away, suggesting this may be a read error. This rearrangement joins TRBV3-1 to TRBJ1-1, with D hard to call. This CDR3 is 16 amino acids long. Germline CDR1 reads LGHDT; CDR2 reads YNNKEL (reference sequence). V lost 0 bases and J 11 bases, leaving 22 bases between the germline ends. The DNA for the CDR3 is TGTGCCAGCAGCCAAGACCCCACCGTCCGGCAGGCAACCGCTTTCTTT. Translating it yields CASSQDPTVRQATAFF. The whole variable domain, remainder taken from reference TRBV3-1 and TRBJ1-1, is DTAVSQTPKYLVTQMGNDKSIKCEQNLGHDTMYWYKQDSKKFLKIMFSYNNKELIINETVPNRFSPKSPDKAHLNLHINSLELGDSAVYFCASSQDPTVRQATAFFGQGTRLTVV.

This clonotype has at least ten counts. The chain is built from TRBV7-9 and TRBJ2-1, with D tentatively TRBD1 or TRBD2 (6 bases each). There are 14 residues in the CDR3. V was cut by 3 bases and J by 9 bases, with 15 bases left in between. Germline V gives CDR1 SEHNR, CDR2 FQNEAQ (reference sequence). CDR3 DNA sequence: TGTGCCAGCAGCTTCTCCCTGGGGGGCGGTGAGCAGTTCTTC. Translated: CASSFSLGGGEQFF.

The chain links TRBV20-1 to TRBJ1-2, with TRBD1 matching 10 bases. The CDR3 is 14 amino acids. The V and J ends lost 4 bases and 6 bases, in that order; junction bases with no gene match: 8. Germline V lookup: CDR1 DFQATT, CDR2 SNEGSKA (reference sequence). CDR3: CSAIPGQGTHGYTF. CDR3 DNA: TGCAGTGCTATTCCGGGACAGGGGACTCATGGCTACACCTTC.

Concerning this clonotype itself: Relative to the germline gene, one junction end is altered; a read error may explain this. The CDR3 is CSASSPGTSYF. The CDR3 DNA reads TGCAGTGCTAGCTCCCCCGGGACTAGCTATTTT. The chain couples TRBV20-1 to TRBJ1-5, with D possibly matching TRBD1 (5 bases). CDR3 length: 11 amino acids. CDR1 and CDR2 (germline): DFQATT, SNEGSKA (reference sequence).

This clonotype was detected only once. V gene TRBV7-2 combines with J gene TRBJ2-7; TRBD2 is a possible D gene (5 bases). The V gene's germline CDR1 is SGHTA and CDR2 FQGNSA. Trimming shortened V by 1 base and J by 13 bases, and 23 bases separated the two germline ends. The CDR3 has 15 amino acids. The CDR3 DNA sequence: TGTGCCAGCAGCTTAGATGACCGACCCGGGGAGCTGTTTTACTTC. Translated, it gives CASSLDDRPGELFYF. Based on the CDR3 plus reference TRBV7-2 and TRBJ2-7, the full variable domain is GAGVSQSPSNKVTEKGKDVELRCDPISGHTALYWYRQSLGQGLEFLIYFQGNSAPDKSGLPSDRFSAERTGGSVSTLTIQRTQQEDSAVYLCASSLDDRPGELFYFGPGTRLTVT.

The chain carries TRBV7-9 and TRBJ2-7; D remains ambiguous. Germline V gives CDR1 SEHNR, CDR2 FQNEAQ (reference sequence). V was shortened by 5 bases and J by 13 bases, with 27 bases between the two germline ends. The CDR3 sequence is 15 residues long. This CDR3 is CASSQHWADTQDFYF. The CDR3 coding sequence is TGTGCCAGCAGCCAACACTGGGCAGATACGCAGGATTTTTACTTC.

This clonotype was counted once. The rearrangement uses TRBV5-1 and TRBJ2-6; the match to TRBD1 covers 7 bases. The CDR3 is made up of 17 amino acids. The trim removed 3 bases at V and 0 bases at J, leaving 6 bases unmatched. From germline, CDR1 is SGHRS and CDR2 YFSETQ. CDR3 sequence: CASSWRQGSSGANVLTF. For the CDR3, the DNA is TGCGCCAGCAGCTGGAGACAGGGAAGCTCTGGGGCCAACGTCCTGACTTTC.

The chain is built from TRBV5-1 and TRBJ2-1; 8 bases agree with TRBD2. CDR1 and CDR2 (germline): SGHRS, YFSETQ. V was pared by 3 bases and J by 2 bases, with 4 bases of the junction left unmatched. The CDR3 loop spans 15 amino acids. Here the CDR3 DNA reads TGCGCCAGCAGCTCACTAGCGGAGGCCTACAATGAGCAGTTCTTC. The encoded protein is CASSSLAEAYNEQFF.

A single count supports this clonotype. The genes are TRBV2 and TRBJ1-2, with D maybe TRBD1 (5 bases). The V end lost 9 bases, the J end lost 7 bases, and 15 bases lay between the germline ends. The CDR3 consists of 12 residues. The germline V gene has CDR1 SNHLY and CDR2 FYNNEI. The chain's CDR3 is CARETATSGYTF. The CDR3 nucleotides read TGTGCCAGAGAGACAGCAACCTCTGGCTACACCTTC.

This chain joins TRBV19 and TRBJ1-1, with D possibly matching TRBD1 (5 bases). CDR1 is LNHDA and CDR2 is SQIVND in the germline V gene (reference sequence). This CDR3 comprises 14 residues. Between the trimmed V and J ends, which lost 1 base and 2 bases, there was a span of 8 bases. The CDR3 DNA follows: TGTGCCAGTAGTATAGGGAGGGGCAACACTGAAGCTTTCTTT. It encodes CASSIGRGNTEAFF.

This clonotype was seen only a few times. This could be a read error, since a much larger clone is one nucleotide away. The chain carries TRBV2 and TRBJ2-7; the D gene is possibly TRBD1 (6 bases). CDR3 size: 14 residues. The V end lost 8 bases, the J end lost 7 bases, and 21 bases lay between the germline ends. CDR1 and CDR2 from the germline V gene are SNHLY and FYNNEI. CDR3: CASHSGPQGYEQYF. Written as DNA, the CDR3 is TGTGCCAGCCATTCGGGCCCACAGGGATATGAGCAGTACTTC. Full variable domain (rest looked up from reference TRBV2 and TRBJ2-7): EPEVTQTPSHQVTQMGQEVILRCVPISNHLYFYWYRQILGQKVEFLVSFYNNEISEKSEIFDDQFSVERPDGSNFTLKIRSTKLEDSAMYFCASHSGPQGYEQYFGPGTRLTVT.

This chain joins TRBV5-1 and TRBJ2-3; D gene unclear. This CDR3 comprises 13 residues. The V end lost 4 bases, the J end lost 10 bases, and 16 bases lay between the germline ends. Germline V gene lookup returns CDR1 SGHRS and CDR2 YFSETQ. This chain's CDR3 is CASSRGENNSQYF. The DNA for the CDR3 is TGCGCCAGCAGCAGAGGAGAGAACAATTCGCAGTATTTT.

With respect to this clonotype: At one end the junction does not follow the germline gene, possibly because of a read error. The chain links TRBV7-8 to TRBJ2-1; TRBD2 agrees at 15 bases. This CDR3 has 16 residues. In germline, CDR1 is SGHVS, CDR2 FQNEAQ. For the CDR3, the DNA is TGTGCCGGCAAGGGACTAGCGGGAGGTTCCTACGATGAGCAGTTCTTC. This codes for CAGKGLAGGSYDEQFF.

This rearrangement joins TRBV2 to TRBJ1-1; 9 nucleotides agree with TRBD1. The V and J ends lost 3 bases and 11 bases, in that order; junction bases with no gene match: 4. The CDR3 length is 12 residues. The germline V gene has CDR1 SNHLY and CDR2 FYNNEI. The DNA for the CDR3 is TGTGCCAGCAGTGAGGGACAGGGACCCGCTTTCTTT. It is translated as CASSEGQGPAFF.

The chain links TRBV12-3 or TRBV12-4 to TRBJ2-3; D may match TRBD1 or TRBD2 (6 bases each). This CDR3 is 17 amino acids long. Deletions cut 4 bases from V and 9 bases from J, with 26 bases between. The CDR3 DNA sequence: TGTGCCAGCAGTTCCCGTCGGAGGGGGTGCGATGGCGACACGCAGTATTTT. It translates to CASSSRRRGCDGDTQYF.

V gene TRBV20-1 combines with J gene TRBJ2-3; D unclear. This CDR3 region has 12 residues. Germline V gene lookup returns CDR1 DFQATT and CDR2 SNEGSKA (reference sequence). With 6 bases removed from V and 5 bases from J, the gap between germline ends came to 12 bases. This CDR3 reads CSARKEKDTQYF. Written as DNA, the CDR3 is TGCAGTGCCAGGAAGGAGAAAGATACGCAGTATTTT.

The J gene is TRBJ2-5, the V gene TRBV2, with D maybe TRBD2 (5 bases). Germline loops: CDR1 SNHLY, CDR2 FYNNEI. The germline V and J ends were trimmed by 6 bases and 13 bases, with 21 bases remaining between them. The CDR3 sequence is 13 residues long. The CDR3: CASSWGEHATRYF. Written as DNA, the CDR3 is TGTGCCAGCAGCTGGGGAGAGCATGCGACACGGTACTTC.

Worth noting for this clonotype: Relative to the germline gene, one junction end is altered; a read error may explain this. This chain uses TRBV7-2 with TRBJ1-5, with D possibly being TRBD1 (6 bases). The germline V gene has CDR1 SGHTA and CDR2 FQGNSA. This CDR3 has 15 amino acids. The CDR3 is CASSLEGTNNQPEHF. The CDR3 bases are TGTGCCAGCAGCTTGGAAGGGACAAACAATCAGCCCGAGCATTTT.

This clonotype was seen many times. The rearrangement uses TRBV7-2 and TRBJ1-2, with D tentatively TRBD1 (6 bases). Germline V gene data show CDR1 as SGHTA and CDR2 as FQGNSA. Trimming cost V 7 bases and J 2 bases, with 17 bases left between them. This CDR3 has 15 amino acids. This CDR3 is CASTPRRGGNYGYTF. DNA of the CDR3: TGTGCCAGCACTCCCAGGAGGGGGGGCAACTATGGCTACACCTTC. Looking up the rest from reference TRBV7-2 and TRBJ1-2 gives the full variable domain: GAGVSQSPSNKVTEKGKDVELRCDPISGHTALYWYRQSLGQGLEFLIYFQGNSAPDKSGLPSDRFSAERTGGSVSTLTIQRTQQEDSAVYLCASTPRRGGNYGYTFGSGTRLTVV.